This T cell receptor beta chain stems from a study of T cells in Graves' hyperthyroidism and ophthalmopathy. RNA transcripts were the template for amplifying TCR beta CDR3 regions. With the HTBI primer set, the TCR CDR3 went through a first round of RT-PCR. In TCRdb, the multiplex PCR reads were re-called with MiXCR into one record per CDR3 protein. The sample shows hundreds of thousands of distinct CDR3 sequences, 14% to 15% of them seen only once. V was shortened by 8 bases and J by 2 bases, with 10 bases between the two germline ends. The CDR3 contains 12 residues. The germline CDR1 and CDR2 sequences are LNHNV and YYDKDF (reference sequence).

The TCR comes from a woman in her forties with Graves' ophthalmopathy. V usage is TRBV15 and J usage is TRBJ2-7; D ambiguous. Sequencing used blood. The CDR3, as DNA: TGTGCCACCCCTACCCCTCCCTACGAGCAGTACTTC. This sequence encodes CATPTPPYEQYF.